This T cell receptor (beta chain) was identified during a study of T cell repertoires in cytomegalovirus infection. Study conclusions and caveats: Across the ex vivo response, the dominant clonotypes were HLA-C-restricted CMV-specific TCR beta clonotypes.

V lost 5 bases and J lost 4; bases outside the gene matches: 6. From germline, CDR1 is SGHTA and CDR2 FQGNSA. The CDR3 length is 15 residues. Worth noting for this clonotype: Its matching antigen is unknown. A single base separates this from a much larger clone, so it may be a read error. Since the CDR3 does not end with the conserved phenylalanine or tryptophan, this likely comes from a read error.

TCRdb processed the reads anew with MiXCR; each CDR3 protein has one entry. The sample shows nearly 450,000 distinct CDR3 sequences, roughly 31% of them seen only once. The TCR sequence derives from a human donor in good health (CMV status not recorded). Some clones in this sample may be carry-over from other donors' samples. Specimen: PBMCs. This rearrangement joins TRBV7-2 to TRBJ2-1, with TRBD1 matching over 9 bases. CDR3 bases: TGTGCCAGCAGCAGCGGGACAGGGAGATACAATGAGCAGTTCTTA. This encodes CASSSGTGRYNEQFL.